One sample yielded the 30 T cell receptor beta chains listed below, sequenced in a study of control samples from healthy donors and cancer patients. The assay was immunoSEQ multiplex PCR, and TCRdb's table has in-frame clones only and misses some. This sample has about 140,000 clones, with less than 95% found just once. Sequenced: blood. The receptors derive from a man aged 18-30 years in good health.

This clone was recorded a few times. The chain couples TRBV19 to TRBJ1-5, with 8 positions matching TRBD1. V was clipped by 2 bases and J by 5 bases; unmatched bases: 8. In germline, CDR1 is LNHDA, CDR2 SQIVND (reference sequence). The CDR3 runs to 16 residues. The CDR3 is CASSITRTGSDQPQHF. DNA of the CDR3: TGTGCCAGTAGTATAACGAGGACAGGGTCCGATCAGCCCCAGCATTTT.

The rearrangement uses TRBV5-6 and TRBJ1-2; 8 bases align to TRBD1. J gave up 7 bases and V 5 bases, and 4 bases lay outside the gene matches. Germline CDR1 reads SGHDT; CDR2 reads YYEEEE. The CDR3 length is 12 residues. CDR3 in DNA: TGTGCCAGCAGACTTGGACAGGGTGGCTACACCTTC. It specifies CASRLGQGGYTF.

The rearrangement joins TRBV9 to TRBJ2-5; D may be TRBD2 (5 bases). Trimming took off 0 bases at V and 2 bases at J, with 17 bases between the two ends. CDR3 length equals 17 residues. The V gene's germline CDR1 is SGDLS and CDR2 YYNGEE. The CDR3 DNA reads TGTGCCAGCAGCGTAGAGGGCCGAGGGTACGGTCAAGAGACCCAGTACTTC. It translates to CASSVEGRGYGQETQYF.

This rearrangement joins TRBV7-9 to TRBJ2-5; D gene uncertain. Germline loops: CDR1 SEHNR, CDR2 FQNEAQ (reference sequence). The length of the CDR3 is 14 residues. Trimming left V 3 bases short and J 4 bases short, with 12 bases between. CDR3 amino acids: CASSFLEKGETQYF. CDR3 in DNA: TGTGCCAGCAGCTTTCTCGAAAAGGGAGAGACCCAGTACTTC. The full variable domain, with the rest looked up from reference TRBV7-9 and TRBJ2-5, is DTGVSQNPRHKITKRGQNVTFRCDPISEHNRLYWYRQTLGQGPEFLTYFQNEAQLEKSRLLSDRFSAERPKGSFSTLEIQRTEQGDSAMYLCASSFLEKGETQYFGPGTRLLVL.

The rearrangement links TRBV11-3 to TRBJ1-1; weak D call: TRBD1 (6 bases). Trimming left V 5 bases short and J 1 base short, with 8 bases between. This CDR3 has 13 amino acids. Germline lookup yields CDR1 SGHNT and CDR2 YENEEA. The CDR3 DNA sequence: TGTGCCAGCAGCCCGGGACAGAACACTGAAGCTTTCTTT. Translated: CASSPGQNTEAFF.

The J gene is TRBJ1-5, the V gene TRBV10-3; D possibly corresponds to TRBD1 (5 bases). The CDR3 contains 15 residues. The germline V and J ends were trimmed by 3 bases and 7 bases, with 16 bases remaining between them. Per the germline V gene, CDR1 is ENHRY and CDR2 is SYGVKD. CDR3 protein: CAISEEAAPGQPQHF. The CDR3 DNA reads as TGTGCCATCAGTGAAGAGGCTGCCCCAGGGCAGCCCCAGCATTTT.

The chain recombines TRBV7-2 with TRBJ1-6; 8 bases are shared with TRBD1. This CDR3 comprises 17 residues. Germline loops: CDR1 SGHTA, CDR2 FQGNSA. Trimming at V came to 3 bases and at J to 9 bases, leaving 13 bases not matched to a gene. The CDR3 DNA sequence: TGTGCCAGCAGCTTTAGGGCAGGGGGCGGATCGAGTTCACCCCTCCACTTT. Its protein is CASSFRAGGGSSSPLHF. The full variable domain, rest sourced from reference TRBV7-2 and TRBJ1-6, is GAGVSQSPSNKVTEKGKDVELRCDPISGHTALYWYRQSLGQGLEFLIYFQGNSAPDKSGLPSDRFSAERTGGSVSTLTIQRTQQEDSAVYLCASSFRAGGGSSSPLHFGNGTRLTVT.

This clone came up once. The chain employs TRBV6-5 and TRBJ1-2; TRBD1 might be the D (6 bases). The CDR3 runs 15 residues. The V end lost 4 bases, the J end lost 4 bases, and 16 bases lay between the germline ends. Germline V gene lookup returns CDR1 MNHEY and CDR2 SVGAGI. CDR3 DNA: TGTGCCAGCAGTTCCTCCCAGACAGGAGTCTATGGCTACACCTTC. This translates into CASSSSQTGVYGYTF.

The chain couples TRBV7-3 to TRBJ2-1; TRBD2 matches at 7 bases. V dropped 2 bases and J dropped 9; count of bases not matched to a gene: 1. The CDR3 is made up of 12 amino acids. Germline CDR1 reads SGHTA; CDR2 reads FQGTGA. The CDR3 region has the DNA TGTGCCAGCAGCTTAGCGGGAGCTGAGCAGTTCTTC. This translates into CASSLAGAEQFF. The full variable domain, in which reference TRBV7-3 and TRBJ2-1 provide the parts outside the CDR3, is GAGVSQTPSNKVTEKGKYVELRCDPISGHTALYWYRQSLGQGPEFLIYFQGTGAADDSGLPNDRFFAVRPEGSVSTLKIQRTERGDSAVYLCASSLAGAEQFFGPGTRLTVL.

The chain carries TRBV9 and TRBJ2-2; D uncertain. The CDR3 length is 13 residues. The germline V gene has CDR1 SGDLS and CDR2 YYNGEE. V lost 7 bases to trimming and J lost 4 bases, with 11 bases between them. The CDR3, as DNA: TGTGCCAGCGGCTTGCAGCCCACCGGGGAGCTGTTTTTT. It codes for CASGLQPTGELFF.

V is TRBV7-9 and J is TRBJ2-7; no clear D. Trimming pared 5 bases from V and 6 bases from J, leaving 14 bases between. The CDR3 has 13 amino acids. Germline lookup yields CDR1 SEHNR and CDR2 FQNEAQ (reference sequence). Here the CDR3 DNA reads TGTGCCAGCAGCCCCGACGTCGTTTCCGAGCAGTACTTC. Its translation: CASSPDVVSEQYF.

The rearrangement uses TRBV6-1 and TRBJ2-7; tentative D call: TRBD1 (6 bases). The CDR3 has 16 residues. The germline V gene encodes CDR1 MNHNS and CDR2 SASEGT. The V and J ends lost 2 bases and 1 base respectively, with 15 bases between them. As DNA, the CDR3 is TGTGCCAGCAGTGAATTCCAGGGGTCGGGTTCCTACGAGCAGTACTTC. This sequence encodes CASSEFQGSGSYEQYF.

This chain uses TRBV11-2 with TRBJ1-1, with no clear D. CDR3 size: 13 residues. Germline V lookup: CDR1 SGHAT, CDR2 FQNNGV. The V end lost 2 bases, the J end lost 1 base, and 5 bases lay between the germline ends. The CDR3 DNA sequence: TGTGCCAGCAGCTTAACAGAGAACACTGAAGCTTTCTTT. It translates to CASSLTENTEAFF.

This chain links TRBV30 with TRBJ1-6; D perhaps matches TRBD1 (5 bases). Germline lookup yields CDR1 GTSNPN and CDR2 SVGIG (reference sequence). CDR3 size: 13 residues. V dropped 3 bases and J dropped 5 bases, with 8 bases sitting between them. CDR3 sequence: CAWRGDHNSPLHF. The CDR3 DNA reads as TGTGCCTGGAGAGGGGATCATAATTCACCCCTCCACTTT. Filled out from reference TRBV30 and TRBJ1-6, the complete variable domain reads SQTIHQWPATLVQPVGSPLSLECTVEGTSNPNLYWYRQAAGRGLQLLFYSVGIGQISSEVPQNLSASRPQDRQFILSSKKLLLSDSGFYLCAWRGDHNSPLHFGNGTRLTVT.

The chain is built from TRBV5-1 and TRBJ2-5; D remains unclear. V was shortened by 0 bases and J by 4 bases, with 7 bases between the two germline ends. The CDR3 loop spans 13 amino acids. Germline-derived CDR1 and CDR2 are SGHRS and YFSETQ. Here the CDR3 reads CASSLEWAETQYF. In DNA, the CDR3 is TGCGCCAGCAGCTTGGAGTGGGCAGAGACCCAGTACTTC. The full variable domain, in which reference TRBV5-1 and TRBJ2-5 provide the parts outside the CDR3, is KAGVTQTPRYLIKTRGQQVTLSCSPISGHRSVSWYQQTPGQGLQFLFEYFSETQRNKGNFPGRFSGRQFSNSRSEMNVSTLELGDSALYLCASSLEWAETQYFGPGTRLLVL.

This sequence joins TRBV28 and TRBJ1-1; D unclear. CDR3 length: 13 amino acids. V was shortened by 7 bases and J by 7 bases, with 16 bases between the two germline ends. Germline V lookup: CDR1 MDHEN, CDR2 SYDVKM. This CDR3 is CASTPPNFIEAFF. The CDR3 nucleotides read TGTGCCAGCACTCCACCCAACTTTATTGAAGCTTTCTTT.

The V call is TRBV7-3, the J call TRBJ2-7, with 10 nucleotides matching TRBD1. CDR3 length equals 14 residues. V shed 5 bases, J shed 5 bases, and the junction held 6 bases outside the gene matches. In germline, CDR1 is SGHTA, CDR2 FQGTGA. CDR3 region: CASSQQTGGHEQYF. The CDR3 DNA reads TGTGCCAGCAGCCAACAGACAGGGGGCCACGAGCAGTACTTC.

The chain uses TRBV7-2 and TRBJ1-4, with unresolved D. The germline V and J ends were trimmed by 5 bases and 0 bases, with 13 bases remaining between them. The CDR3 runs to 16 residues. Germline lookup yields CDR1 SGHTA and CDR2 FQGNSA. In nucleotides, the CDR3 is TGTGCCAGCAGCCTAACGATCCGAGCAACTAATGAAAAACTGTTTTTT. This encodes CASSLTIRATNEKLFF.

The rearrangement joins TRBV3-1 (or the pseudogene TRBV3-2) to TRBJ2-3; D unresolved. Germline V lookup: CDR1 LGHDT, CDR2 YNNKEL (reference sequence). The CDR3 has 15 residues. Trimming took off 1 base at V and 0 bases at J, with 8 bases between the two ends. The CDR3 nucleotides are TGTGCCAGCAGCCAAGTTGGCGGAAGCACAGATACGCAGTATTTT. Encoded protein: CASSQVGGSTDTQYF.

The chain employs TRBV2 and TRBJ2-2; 14 bases agree with TRBD2. J was trimmed by 7 bases and V by 4 bases; bases with no gene match: 5. The V gene's germline CDR1 is SNHLY and CDR2 FYNNEI. This CDR3 region has 16 residues. The CDR3 sequence: CASSGLAGGHGGELFF. The CDR3 nucleotides are TGTGCCAGCAGTGGACTAGCGGGGGGGCATGGCGGGGAGCTGTTTTTT.

The CDR3 spells CASSLVAEISSPLHF. The CDR3 region has the DNA TGCGCCAGCAGCTTGGTTGCAGAAATATCTTCACCCCTCCACTTT. V is TRBV5-1 and J is TRBJ1-6; D unresolved. V lost 0 bases, J lost 9 bases, and 13 bases lay in between. The germline CDR1 and CDR2 sequences are SGHRS and YFSETQ. The CDR3 is 15 residues long.

In its sample, this clone was seen a few times. The chain couples TRBV5-4 to TRBJ2-2, with D tentatively TRBD2 (7 bases). Trimming removed 0 bases from V and 5 bases from J, with 14 bases in between. The CDR3 loop spans 16 amino acids. The V gene's germline CDR1 is SGHNT and CDR2 YYREEE (reference sequence). CDR3 protein: CASSLEGGARTGELFF. The CDR3 nucleotides are TGTGCCAGCAGCTTGGAAGGGGGGGCGCGGACCGGGGAGCTGTTTTTT.

The chain links TRBV28 to TRBJ2-3; D may be TRBD1 (5 bases). The length of the CDR3 is 13 residues. Trimming stripped 2 bases from V and 6 bases from J, with 9 bases between. The germline V gene has CDR1 MDHEN and CDR2 SYDVKM. The CDR3 loop reads CASSLGAADTQYF. CDR3 nucleotides: TGTGCCAGCAGTTTAGGGGCAGCGGATACGCAGTATTTT.

This clone was detected once. V and J are TRBV6-6 and TRBJ1-6, with 9 bases identical to TRBD1. Germline V gene lookup returns CDR1 MNHNY and CDR2 SVGAGI (reference sequence). The CDR3 contains 15 residues. J gave up 9 bases and V 2 bases, and 5 bases lay outside the gene matches. CDR3 in amino acids: CASSYLGTGSSPLHF. In DNA, the CDR3 is TGTGCCAGCAGTTACCTCGGGACAGGGAGTTCACCCCTCCACTTT.

The V call is TRBV29-1, the J call TRBJ2-7; TRBD2 is a possible D gene (6 bases). The CDR3 is made up of 15 amino acids. Germline loops: CDR1 SQVTM, CDR2 ANQGSEA. V shed 7 bases and J shed 0 bases, with 19 bases lying between them. Here the CDR3 reads CSETSSGRSSYEQYF. The CDR3, as DNA: TGCAGCGAAACCTCAAGCGGGCGGAGCTCCTACGAGCAGTACTTC.

The chain couples TRBV25-1 to TRBJ2-1, with 7 bases lining up with TRBD2. The CDR3 has 17 residues. CDR1 is MGHDK, CDR2 SYGVNS, per germline. V was clipped by 5 bases and J by 1 base; unmatched bases: 11. CDR3 residues: CASSFGEAGRSYNEQFF. Written as DNA, the CDR3 is TGTGCCAGCAGTTTCGGGGAAGCGGGGCGTTCCTACAATGAGCAGTTCTTC.

The rearrangement joins TRBV6-5 to TRBJ1-5, with 7 nucleotides matching TRBD1. The ends lost 7 bases at V and 4 bases at J; junction bases unmatched: 7. CDR3 size: 14 residues. In germline, CDR1 is MNHEY, CDR2 SVGAGI. The CDR3 spells CASTRQGPNQPQHF. The CDR3 coding sequence is TGTGCCAGCACCCGACAGGGACCGAATCAGCCCCAGCATTTT.

This chain links TRBV7-8 with TRBJ2-2; 9 bases line up with TRBD2. Germline assignment: CDR1 SGHVS and CDR2 FQNEAQ. The CDR3 sequence is 15 residues long. With V trimmed by 4 bases and J by 9 bases, 9 bases remained unmatched. Here the CDR3 DNA reads TGTGCCAGCAGCTCAACCCAGCGGGGGGTTCGGGAGCTGTTTTTT. Its translation is CASSSTQRGVRELFF.

The chain joins TRBV6-5 to TRBJ2-7; TRBD1 is a possible D gene (6 bases). V lost 5 bases and J lost 3, with 14 bases in between. Germline CDR1 is MNHEY and CDR2 is SVGAGI. CDR3 length equals 14 residues. CDR3 sequence (DNA): TGTGCCAGCAGTATGCAGGGGAAAGGCTACGAGCAGTACTTC. Its protein is CASSMQGKGYEQYF.

This sequence joins TRBV29-1 and TRBJ1-1, with 8 bases lining up with TRBD1. This CDR3 spans 13 amino acids. Germline CDR1 is SQVTM and CDR2 is ANQGSEA. V shed 3 bases, J shed 8 bases, and the junction held 8 bases outside the gene matches. For the CDR3, the DNA is TGCAGCGTTGACGGCAGGGGGCTACCGGAAGCTTTCTTT. Translation: CSVDGRGLPEAFF.